These 3 T cell receptor beta chains share one sample of origin, sequenced in a study of blood T cell repertoires in COVID-19. The method was immunoSEQ multiplex PCR; TCRdb's version includes in-frame clones alone and lacks a portion of them. Of some 99,000 clones in the sample, around 72% were seen once. The sequenced material came from peripheral blood. These receptors came from an older man with acute or convalescent COVID-19.

This clone was recorded at least ten times. The chain has TRBV27 and TRBJ2-5; the match to TRBD2 covers 7 bases. The length of the CDR3 is 15 residues. The trim removed 2 bases at V and 5 bases at J, leaving 8 bases unmatched. The germline gives CDR1 MNHEY, CDR2 SMNVEV (reference sequence). The CDR3 reads CASSLDGRFQETQYF. The CDR3 DNA is TGTGCCAGCAGTTTAGACGGGAGGTTTCAGGAGACCCAGTACTTC.

The V call is TRBV7-2, the J call TRBJ1-5, with unresolved D. CDR1 is SGHTA, CDR2 FQGNSA, per germline. The CDR3 has 13 residues. Trimming left V 2 bases short and J 2 bases short, with 4 bases between. This chain's CDR3 is CASSLRGNQPQHF. The CDR3 nucleotides read TGTGCCAGCAGCTTACGGGGCAATCAGCCCCAGCATTTT.

The chain recombines TRBV4-2 with TRBJ1-5; possible D gene TRBD1, 6 bases. The CDR3 runs 15 residues. Germline V gene sequence: CDR1 LGHNA, CDR2 YNFKEQ. V was shortened by 3 bases and J by 3 bases, with 12 bases between the two germline ends. CDR3 nucleotide sequence: TGTGCCAGCAGCCAGGGGGCAGGGGACAATCAGCCCCAGCATTTT. The encoded protein is CASSQGAGDNQPQHF.